The TCR beta chain under discussion was sequenced for a study of blood T cell repertoires in COVID-19. Study details: Researchers got acute and convalescent COVID-19 samples from the United States, Italy and Spain. PBMCs, B-cell-depleted T cells, or T cells provided the cDNA or gDNA that made up the material.

Ages ranged from about 18 to 100 years, with residence in 24 US areas. Here immunoSEQ multiplex PCR was the method, and the copy in TCRdb shows in-frame clones only, minus some. The sample carries about 270,000 clones, approximately 88% recorded once. This clonotype was obtained from a woman aged 40 to 49 with acute COVID-19. The sample taken for sequencing was PBMCs or T cells enriched from blood (not recorded which).

The CDR3 loop reads CAWSAQGVGPQHF. The DNA for the CDR3 is TGTGCCTGGAGTGCCCAGGGGGTAGGACCCCAGCATTTT. This chain joins TRBV30 and TRBJ1-5; 7 bases are a match to TRBD1. The CDR3 runs to 13 residues. Germline trimming cut 1 base from V and 10 bases from J; bases unmatched to any gene: 7. The germline V gene encodes CDR1 GTSNPN and CDR2 SVGIG (reference sequence).